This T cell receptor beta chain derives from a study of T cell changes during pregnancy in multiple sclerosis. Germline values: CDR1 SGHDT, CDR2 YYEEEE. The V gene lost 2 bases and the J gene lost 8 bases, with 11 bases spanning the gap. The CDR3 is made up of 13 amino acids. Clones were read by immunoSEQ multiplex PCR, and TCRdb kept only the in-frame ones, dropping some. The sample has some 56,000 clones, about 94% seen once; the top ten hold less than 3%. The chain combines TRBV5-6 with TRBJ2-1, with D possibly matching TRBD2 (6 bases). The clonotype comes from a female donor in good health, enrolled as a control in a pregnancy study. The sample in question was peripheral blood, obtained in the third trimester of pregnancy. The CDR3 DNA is TGTGCCAGCAGCTTATTGGGGGGAGATGAGCAGTTCTTC. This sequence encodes CASSLLGGDEQFF.